Listed here are 14 T cell receptor beta chains from one sample, sequenced in a study of response to subunit inactivated influenza vaccine. TCRdb ran MiXCR on the RT-PCR reads and lists one entry per CDR3 protein. The data show fewer than 750,000 distinct CDR3 sequences, with 14% seen just once and around 10% held by the top ten. Material: PBMCs from blood, obtained about 13 days after vaccination. The origin of the receptors is a man aged 50 to 59 who received an inactivated influenza vaccine.

V and J are TRBV7-2 and TRBJ1-2; 7 bases line up with TRBD1. CDR1 is SGHTA, CDR2 FQGNSA, per germline. The CDR3 runs to 13 residues. The junction had 9 bases not matched to a gene; V was cut back by 6 bases and J by 8 bases. CDR3 in DNA: TGTGCCAGCAGAGGACAGGATCTAGGAGGCTACACCTTC. This sequence encodes CASRGQDLGGYTF.

The genes are TRBV5-1 and TRBJ2-7; tentatively, D is TRBD1 or TRBD2 (5 bases each). Trimming removed 4 bases from V and 3 bases from J, with 11 bases in between. The germline CDR1 and CDR2 sequences are SGHRS and YFSETQ. This CDR3 has 13 residues. Here the CDR3 reads CASSPRDRYEQYF. The CDR3 coding sequence is TGCGCCAGCAGCCCCCGGGACCGCTACGAGCAGTACTTC.

This clonotype was recorded a few times. V gene TRBV6-5 combines with J gene TRBJ1-3, with no clear D. Per germline, CDR1 MNHEY and CDR2 SVGAGI. The CDR3 contains 13 residues. The ends were cut back, 2 bases at V and 7 bases at J, with 9 bases in the middle. In nucleotides, the CDR3 is TGTGCCAGCAGTTACGGACGAGGTAACACCATATATTTT. It codes for CASSYGRGNTIYF.

This clonotype was counted a few times. The chain employs TRBV25-1 and TRBJ2-5; TRBD1 matches 11 bases. The CDR3 consists of 14 residues. Germline V gives CDR1 MGHDK, CDR2 SYGVNS. Trimming at V came to 2 bases and at J to 7 bases, leaving 3 bases not matched to a gene. The CDR3 DNA sequence: TGTGCCAGCAGTGAACGAGGACAGGGGGCGACCCAGTACTTC. It translates to CASSERGQGATQYF. The whole variable domain, remainder taken from reference TRBV25-1 and TRBJ2-5, is EADIYQTPRYLVIGTGKKITLECSQTMGHDKMYWYQQDPGMELHLIHYSYGVNSTEKGDLSSESTVSRIRTEHFPLTLESARPSHTSQYLCASSERGQGATQYFGPGTRLLVL.

The chain employs TRBV20-1 and TRBJ1-6, with D unresolved. Germline values: CDR1 DFQATT, CDR2 SNEGSKA (reference sequence). V was trimmed by 3 bases and J by 7 bases, leaving 16 bases between them. The CDR3 totals 15 residues. The DNA for the CDR3 is TGCAGTGCTAGTTTGAAGGTAACCAACAATTCACCCCTCCACTTT. This encodes CSASLKVTNNSPLHF.

This clonotype was seen a handful of times. The gene calls are TRBV6-6 and TRBJ2-7, with a tentative D call TRBD1 (5 bases). The V end was cut by 7 bases, the J end by 0 bases, with 10 bases between. Per germline, CDR1 MNHNY and CDR2 SVGAGI (reference sequence). The CDR3 is 13 residues long. DNA for the CDR3: TGTGCCAGCAAGGGGCCAGCCTCCTACGAGCAGTACTTC. Encoded protein: CASKGPASYEQYF.

CDR3 in DNA: TGTGCCAGTCTTTACTTAACGGGCGGGGTCGCAGATACGCAGTATTTT. Encoded protein: CASLYLTGGVADTQYF. The chain links TRBV2 to TRBJ2-3; perhaps TRBD2 as D (6 bases). The V end lost 9 bases, the J end lost 4 bases, and 23 bases lay between the germline ends. CDR1 is SNHLY and CDR2 is FYNNEI in the germline V gene. CDR3 length: 16 amino acids.

J is TRBJ2-1 and V is TRBV5-1; the D gene is possibly TRBD2 (6 bases). The length of the CDR3 is 16 residues. V lost 0 bases and J lost 4, with 14 bases in between. The germline gives CDR1 SGHRS, CDR2 YFSETQ. CDR3 nucleotides: TGCGCCAGCAGCTTGGCTTTTAGCGGAAATTACAATGAGCAGTTCTTC. Amino acids: CASSLAFSGNYNEQFF.

This clonotype was counted at least ten times. The V and J genes are TRBV12-3 or TRBV12-4 and TRBJ1-1; 8 nucleotides agree with TRBD1. After removal of 0 bases from V and 2 bases from J, the junction contained 2 bases not matched to a gene. CDR3 size: 15 residues. CDR3 protein: CASSLAGQVNTEAFF. CDR3 DNA: TGTGCCAGCAGTTTAGCGGGACAGGTTAACACTGAAGCTTTCTTT.

This clonotype has just a few counts. V and J are TRBV10-3 and TRBJ2-1; D call uncertain. Trimming removed 0 bases from V and 7 bases from J, with 10 bases in between. The CDR3 is 14 amino acids. Germline V lookup: CDR1 ENHRY, CDR2 SYGVKD. CDR3 sequence: CAISESTPSNEQFF. CDR3 coding DNA: TGTGCCATCAGTGAGTCGACTCCAAGTAATGAGCAGTTCTTC.

This rearrangement joins TRBV20-1 to TRBJ1-6; TRBD1 agrees at 7 bases. J gave up 7 bases and V 3 bases, and 9 bases lay outside the gene matches. The CDR3 spans 15 residues. Germline loops: CDR1 DFQATT, CDR2 SNEGSKA (reference sequence). In DNA form, the CDR3 reads TGCAGTGCTAGCTTTACCCGAGGGGGCAATTCACCCCTCCACTTT. This sequence encodes CSASFTRGGNSPLHF.

This chain links TRBV10-3 with TRBJ2-1; D gene unclear. In germline, CDR1 is ENHRY, CDR2 SYGVKD. The CDR3 spans 13 residues. V gave up 0 bases and J gave up 6 bases, with 6 bases separating them. The CDR3 reads CAISESVSNEQFF. DNA of the CDR3: TGTGCCATCAGTGAGTCAGTTAGCAATGAGCAGTTCTTC.

In its sample, this clonotype was seen a few times. This chain connects TRBV6-2 or TRBV6-3 to TRBJ1-1, with no clear D. CDR1 is MNHEY, CDR2 SVGEGT, per germline. This CDR3 has 13 amino acids. Trimming removed 2 bases from V and 4 bases from J, with 8 bases in between. The chain's CDR3 is CASSYRYSTEAFF. The CDR3 region has the DNA TGTGCCAGCAGTTACCGTTATAGCACTGAAGCTTTCTTT.

This clonotype was recorded a few times. The chain combines TRBV20-1 with TRBJ2-3; 8 nucleotides match TRBD1. The CDR3 totals 14 residues. Germline loops: CDR1 DFQATT, CDR2 SNEGSKA (reference sequence). The J segment lost 0 bases and the V segment lost 6 bases, leaving 5 bases of the junction unmatched. CDR3 amino acids: CSAPDRVSTDTQYF. The DNA of the CDR3 is TGCAGTGCCCCGGACAGGGTGAGCACAGATACGCAGTATTTT.